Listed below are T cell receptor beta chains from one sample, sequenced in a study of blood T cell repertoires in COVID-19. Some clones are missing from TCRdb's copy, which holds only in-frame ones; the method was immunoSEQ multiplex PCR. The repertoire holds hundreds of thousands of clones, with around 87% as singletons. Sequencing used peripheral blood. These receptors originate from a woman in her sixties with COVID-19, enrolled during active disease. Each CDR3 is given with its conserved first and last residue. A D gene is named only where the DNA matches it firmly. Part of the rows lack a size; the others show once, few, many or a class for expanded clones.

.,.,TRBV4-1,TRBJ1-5,CASSQTVNQPQHF,TGCGCCAGCAGCCAAACAGTCAATCAGCCCCAGCATTTT
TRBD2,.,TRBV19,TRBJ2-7,CASSGTSGGPNEQYF,TGTGCCAGTAGTGGGACTAGCGGGGGGCCGAACGAGCAGTACTTC
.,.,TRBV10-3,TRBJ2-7,CATAPTGQSSYEQYF,TGTGCCACCGCCCCAACAGGGCAAAGCTCCTACGAGCAGTACTTC
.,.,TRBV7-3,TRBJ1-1,CASSLEPGKRYTEAFF,TGTGCCAGCAGCTTAGAGCCAGGGAAACGGTACACTGAAGCTTTCTTT
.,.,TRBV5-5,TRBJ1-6,CASSLDGKSPLHF,TGTGCCAGCAGCTTGGACGGGAAATCACCCCTCCACTTT
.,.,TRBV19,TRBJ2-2,CASREPGGRTGELFF,TGTGCCAGTAGAGAACCAGGGGGGAGGACCGGGGAGCTGTTTTTT
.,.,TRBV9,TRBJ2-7,CASSVRQTGSEQYF,TGTGCCAGCAGCGTAAGACAGACCGGGAGTGAGCAGTACTTC
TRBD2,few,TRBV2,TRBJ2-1,CASSEGTSGGNEQFF,TGTGCCAGCAGTGAGGGGACTAGCGGGGGAAATGAGCAGTTCTTC
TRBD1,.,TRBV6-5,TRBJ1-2,CASSPSGGENYGYTF,TGTGCCAGCAGTCCATCAGGGGGCGAAAACTATGGCTACACCTTC
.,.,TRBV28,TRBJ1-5,CASRAGVYQPQHF,TGTGCCAGCAGGGCGGGTGTCTATCAGCCCCAGCATTTT
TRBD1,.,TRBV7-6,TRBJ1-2,CASSLGGQGADGYTF,TGTGCCAGCAGCTTAGGAGGGCAGGGGGCGGATGGCTACACCTTC
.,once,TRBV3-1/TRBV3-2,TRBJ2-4,CASSQLQEQAKNIQYF,TGTGCCAGCAGCCAACTTCAGGAACAGGCCAAAAACATTCAGTACTTC
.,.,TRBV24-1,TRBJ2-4,CATSGAGTKNIQYF,TGTGCCACCAGTGGCGCAGGGACCAAAAACATTCAGTACTTC
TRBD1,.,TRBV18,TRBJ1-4,CASSLQTGSNEKLFF,TGTGCCAGCTCACTGCAGACAGGGTCTAATGAAAAACTGTTTTTT
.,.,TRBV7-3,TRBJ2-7,CASSAGPDGTTYEQYF,TGTGCCAGCAGCGCTGGACCGGACGGGACAACATACGAGCAGTACTTC
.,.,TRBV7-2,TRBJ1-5,CASSLRSGGQPQHF,TGTGCCAGCAGCTTACGAAGCGGCGGCCAGCCCCAGCATTTT
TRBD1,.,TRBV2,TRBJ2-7,CASRRGQGYEQYF,TGTGCCAGCAGGAGGGGGCAGGGCTACGAGCAGTACTTC
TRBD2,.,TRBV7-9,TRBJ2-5,CASSWSSGTLQETQYF,TGTGCCAGCAGCTGGAGCAGCGGGACTCTCCAAGAGACCCAGTACTTC
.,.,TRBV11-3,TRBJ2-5,CASSLRSQETQYF,TGTGCCAGCAGCCTCCGGTCCCAAGAGACCCAGTACTTC
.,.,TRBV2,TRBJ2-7,CASSPTDRPGGEQYF,TGTGCCAGCAGCCCGACAGACCGCCCCGGAGGGGAGCAGTACTTC
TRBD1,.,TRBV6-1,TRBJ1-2,CASSERDRHYGYTF,TGTGCCAGCAGTGAACGGGACAGGCACTATGGCTACACCTTC
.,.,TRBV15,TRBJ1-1,CATSRKGVTEAFF,TGTGCCACCAGCAGAAAAGGGGTCACTGAAGCTTTCTTT
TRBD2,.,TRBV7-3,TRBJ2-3,CASSLLAGASTDTQYF,TGTGCCAGCAGCTTGCTAGCGGGGGCCTCCACAGATACGCAGTATTTT
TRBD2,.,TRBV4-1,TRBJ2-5,CASSQGRGGVVRETQYF,TGCGCCAGCAGCCAAGGGCGCGGGGGGGTAGTACGAGAGACCCAGTACTTC
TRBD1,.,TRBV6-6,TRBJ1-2,CASSYSISEGAGGYTF,TGTGCCAGCAGTTACTCGATATCGGAGGGGGCTGGAGGCTACACCTTC
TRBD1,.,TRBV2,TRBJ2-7,CASSPRDRGYEQYF,TGTGCCAGCAGCCCCCGGGACAGAGGCTACGAGCAGTACTTC
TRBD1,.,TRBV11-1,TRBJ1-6,CASSYRSDRGNSPLHF,TGTGCCAGCAGCTACCGAAGCGACAGGGGGAATTCACCCCTCCACTTT
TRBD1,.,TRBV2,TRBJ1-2,CASSVGQESYGYTF,TGTGCCAGCAGTGTGGGACAGGAGAGCTATGGCTACACCTTC
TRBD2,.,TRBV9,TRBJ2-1,CASSVASTSGGSHEQFF,TGTGCCAGCAGCGTAGCTTCGACTAGCGGGGGGTCCCATGAGCAGTTCTTC
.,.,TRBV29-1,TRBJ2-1,CSVKDRRRAISSYNEQFF,TGCAGCGTAAAGGACAGGAGGAGGGCTATCAGCTCCTACAATGAGCAGTTCTTC
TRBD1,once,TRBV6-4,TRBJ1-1,CASRQGQNTEAFF,TGTGCCAGCAGACAGGGGCAGAACACTGAAGCTTTCTTT
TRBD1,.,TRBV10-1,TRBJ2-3,CASSVVRGREDTQYF,TGCGCCAGCAGTGTCGTCAGGGGGCGCGAAGATACGCAGTATTTT
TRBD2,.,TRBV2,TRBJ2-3,CANKRGWTDTQYF,TGTGCCAACAAGCGGGGTTGGACAGATACGCAGTATTTT
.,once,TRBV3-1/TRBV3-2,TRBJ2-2,CASSQNTGTGELFF,TGTGCCAGCAGCCAAAATACGGGTACCGGGGAGCTGTTTTTT
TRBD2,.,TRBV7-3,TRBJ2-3,CASSLMAGRGTDTQYF,TGTGCCAGCAGCTTAATGGCGGGGAGGGGCACAGATACGCAGTATTTT
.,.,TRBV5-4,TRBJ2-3,CASSGAGSAGDTQYF,TGTGCCAGCAGCGGAGCGGGCAGTGCTGGCGATACGCAGTATTTT
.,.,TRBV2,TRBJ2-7,CASSVGSYEQYF,TGTGCCAGCAGTGTCGGGTCCTACGAGCAGTACTTC
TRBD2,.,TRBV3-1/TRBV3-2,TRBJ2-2,CASERGLALTGELFF,TGTGCCAGTGAGCGGGGACTAGCGTTGACCGGGGAGCTGTTTTTT
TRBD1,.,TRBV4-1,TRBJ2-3,CASSPRVDRAVDTQYF,TGCGCCAGCAGCCCCCGAGTGGACAGGGCGGTAGATACGCAGTATTTT
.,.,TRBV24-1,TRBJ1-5,CATSETESNQPQHF,TGTGCCACCAGTGAAACAGAATCCAATCAGCCCCAGCATTTT
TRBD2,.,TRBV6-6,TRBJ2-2,CASSHGLAGAANTGELFF,TGTGCCAGCAGTCATGGACTAGCGGGGGCCGCGAACACCGGGGAGCTGTTTTTT
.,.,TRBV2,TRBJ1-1,CASRVAAGWNTEAFF,TGTGCCAGCAGAGTTGCGGCAGGGTGGAACACTGAAGCTTTCTTT
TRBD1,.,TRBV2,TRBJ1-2,CASSEQPGGYGYTF,TGTGCCAGCAGTGAGCAGCCAGGGGGTTATGGCTACACCTTC
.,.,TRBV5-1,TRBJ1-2,CASIAGGSRYGYTF,TGCGCCAGCATCGCTGGGGGGTCACGGTATGGCTACACCTTC
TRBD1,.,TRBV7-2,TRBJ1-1,CASSFRQGTFEAFF,TGTGCCAGCAGCTTTAGACAGGGGACCTTTGAAGCTTTCTTT
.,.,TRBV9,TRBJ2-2,CASSVADTGELFF,TGTGCCAGCAGCGTAGCAGACACCGGGGAGCTGTTTTTT
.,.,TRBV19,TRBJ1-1,CASLTTVQGYTEAFF,TGTGCCAGCCTGACCACAGTACAGGGATATACTGAAGCTTTCTTT
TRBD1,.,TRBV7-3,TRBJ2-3,CASSLGQVGTDTQYF,TGTGCCAGCAGCTTAGGACAGGTTGGCACAGATACGCAGTATTTT
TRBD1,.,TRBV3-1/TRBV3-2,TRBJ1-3,CASSRTGGMISGNTIYF,TGTGCCAGCAGCCGGACAGGGGGAATGATCTCTGGAAACACCATATATTTT
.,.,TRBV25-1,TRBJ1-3,CASSARQSSGNTIYF,TGTGCCAGCAGTGCCCGACAGAGCTCTGGAAACACCATATATTTT
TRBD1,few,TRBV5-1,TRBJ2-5,CASSRSEGQGKETQYF,TGCGCCAGCAGCCGATCTGAGGGACAGGGGAAAGAGACCCAGTACTTC
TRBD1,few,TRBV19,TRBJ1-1,CASSIDRGGTEAFF,TGTGCCAGTAGTATCGACAGGGGGGGAACTGAAGCTTTCTTT
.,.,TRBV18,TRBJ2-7,CASSPPRTVTYEQYF,TGTGCCAGCTCACCTCCTAGGACAGTAACCTACGAGCAGTACTTC
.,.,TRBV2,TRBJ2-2,CASTKDLIRVDTGELFF,TGTGCCAGCACAAAGGACCTAATCAGGGTGGACACCGGGGAGCTGTTTTTT
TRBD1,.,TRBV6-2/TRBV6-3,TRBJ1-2,CASSFFGTGVYGYTF,TGTGCCAGCAGTTTCTTCGGGACAGGGGTTTATGGCTACACCTTC
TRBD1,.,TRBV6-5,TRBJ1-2,CASRRDSNYGYTF,TGTGCCAGCAGACGGGACAGCAACTATGGCTACACCTTC
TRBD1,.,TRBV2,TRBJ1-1,CASRDRGLPNTEAFF,TGTGCCAGCAGGGACAGGGGGCTACCGAACACTGAAGCTTTCTTT
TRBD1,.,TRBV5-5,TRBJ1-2,CASSLVGQGAPGYTF,TGTGCCAGCAGCTTGGTAGGACAGGGGGCGCCCGGCTACACCTTC
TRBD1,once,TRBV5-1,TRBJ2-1,CASSLAATGEYNEQFF,TGCGCCAGCAGCTTAGCGGCGACAGGGGAATACAATGAGCAGTTCTTC